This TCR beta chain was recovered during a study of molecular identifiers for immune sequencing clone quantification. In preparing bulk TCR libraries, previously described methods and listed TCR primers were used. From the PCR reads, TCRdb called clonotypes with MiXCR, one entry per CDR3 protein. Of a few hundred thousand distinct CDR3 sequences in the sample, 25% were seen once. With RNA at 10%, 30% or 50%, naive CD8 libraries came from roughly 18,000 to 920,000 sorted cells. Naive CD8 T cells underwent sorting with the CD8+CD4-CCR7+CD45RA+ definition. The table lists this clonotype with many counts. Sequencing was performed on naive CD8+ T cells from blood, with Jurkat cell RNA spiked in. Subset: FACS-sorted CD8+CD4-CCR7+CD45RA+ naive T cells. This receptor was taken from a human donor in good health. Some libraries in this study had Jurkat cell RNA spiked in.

CDR3 amino acids: CASSYLYEQYF. CDR3 sequence (DNA): TGTGCCAGCAGTTACCTCTACGAGCAGTACTTC. The chain joins TRBV6-5 to TRBJ2-7; D not certain. Trimming removed 2 bases at V and 3 bases at J, with 2 bases between. This CDR3 is built from 11 residues. Germline V CDR1 and CDR2: MNHEY, SVGAGI.